This record covers a single TCR beta chain. The data derive from a study of blood T cell repertoires in COVID-19. On the study more broadly: Both acute and convalescent COVID-19 samples were obtained from the United States, Italy and Spain. Sample material is recorded as cDNA or gDNA derived from T cells, B-cell-depleted T cells, or PBMCs.

Trimming removed 4 bases from V and 4 bases from J, with 20 bases in between. The CDR3 sequence is 17 residues long. CDR1 is SGHTS, CDR2 YDEGEE, per germline. Authors' processing steps: Researchers report that nucleated cell counts were estimated from reference gene primer amplification. The assay was immunoSEQ multiplex PCR, and TCRdb's table has in-frame clones only and misses some. Clone size and V and J calls were adopted from that table, with D and trimming inferred from the DNA. The sample carries about 190,000 clones, around 85% recorded once. Sample: peripheral blood. This clonotype was obtained from a man aged 50 to 60 who had recovered from COVID-19. The chain links TRBV5-8 to TRBJ2-2; no reliable D call. In nucleotides, the CDR3 is TGTGCCAGCAGCCCTGCCCTTGGATCGGGTGGCACCGGGGAGCTGTTTTTT. Translating it yields CASSPALGSGGTGELFF.